This entry lists 20 T cell receptor beta chains sequenced from one sample in a study of technical replicates of blood from a handful of donors. Method: immunoSEQ multiplex PCR; TCRdb's copy keeps in-frame clones and lacks some. The sample shows some 98,000 clones, around 95% of them seen only once. Sequenced: T cells isolated from PBMCs. Receptors were obtained from a human donor in good health.

The V call is TRBV11-3, the J call TRBJ2-3; D perhaps matches TRBD2 (5 bases). CDR3 length: 14 amino acids. Trimming left V 0 bases short and J 1 base short, with 5 bases between. Germline V gene sequence: CDR1 SGHNT, CDR2 YENEEA. CDR3 nucleotide sequence: TGTGCCAGCAGCTTAGAGAGGGGCACAGATACGCAGTATTTT. Translation: CASSLERGTDTQYF.

The rearrangement uses TRBV21-1 and TRBJ2-1; TRBD2 is taken as the D call from the table, unchecked against the DNA. TRBV21-1 is shown as a pseudogene. There are 16 residues in the CDR3. CDR3 coding DNA: TGTGCCAGCAGCAAAGTACAACCCCCTCGCGGCGGTGAGCAGTTCTTC. Its protein product is CASSKVQPPRGGEQFF.

This CDR3 is CASSPGLGSYEQYF. Here the CDR3 DNA reads TGTGCCAGCAGTCCGGGACTAGGTTCCTACGAGCAGTACTTC. The gene calls are TRBV27 and TRBJ2-7; 8 positions match TRBD2. V was pared by 5 bases and J by 1 base, with 4 bases of the junction left unmatched. Germline V lookup: CDR1 MNHEY, CDR2 SMNVEV (reference sequence). The CDR3 is 14 residues long.

The chain carries TRBV6-5 and TRBJ1-2; no reliable D call. The CDR3 runs to 15 residues. Trimming took 6 bases from V and 3 from J, leaving 17 bases between them. CDR1 is MNHEY, CDR2 SVGAGI, per germline. DNA for the CDR3: TGTGCCAGCAGCTCCGGAGGTACGATGCACTATGGCTACACCTTC. This codes for CASSSGGTMHYGYTF.

The V and J genes are TRBV7-3 and TRBJ2-2, with 8 bases that match TRBD1. V gave up 5 bases and J gave up 4 bases; unmatched junction bases: 12. The germline V gene encodes CDR1 SGHTA and CDR2 FQGTGA. The CDR3 spans 17 residues. The CDR3 reads CASSATEWTGITGELFF. In nucleotides, the CDR3 is TGTGCCAGCAGCGCCACGGAATGGACAGGGATCACCGGGGAGCTGTTTTTT.

The chain joins TRBV6-6 to TRBJ2-2; D is uncertain. Looked up from germline, CDR1 is MNHNY and CDR2 is SVGAGI (reference sequence). This CDR3 is 13 amino acids long. Here the CDR3 reads CAVGGQSTGELFF. The CDR3 coding sequence is TGTGCTGTTGGCGGTCAAAGCACCGGGGAGCTGTTTTTT.

The chain joins TRBV7-6 to TRBJ1-1; 8 nucleotides match TRBD1. The CDR3 has 15 residues. Trimming at V came to 4 bases and at J to 4 bases, leaving 8 bases not matched to a gene. The germline CDR1 and CDR2 sequences are SGHVS and FNYEAQ. CDR3 nucleotide sequence: TGTGCCAGCAGCTCACCCCAGGGGGCCGGCACTGAAGCTTTCTTT. Encoded protein: CASSSPQGAGTEAFF.

The chain carries TRBV10-1 and TRBJ2-5; 11 positions agree with TRBD2. Germline loops: CDR1 WNHNN, CDR2 SYGVQD (reference sequence). Trimming removed 6 bases from V and 5 bases from J; junction bases left unmatched: 8. This CDR3 is 15 amino acids long. The CDR3 sequence is CASRTSGTRGETQYF. The CDR3 nucleotides read TGCGCCAGCAGGACTAGCGGGACAAGGGGGGAGACCCAGTACTTC.

The V call is TRBV2, the J call TRBJ1-1; 7 nucleotides match TRBD1. J was trimmed by 6 bases and V by 4 bases; bases with no gene match: 5. The CDR3 runs 13 residues. Germline V CDR1 and CDR2: SNHLY, FYNNEI. This chain's CDR3 is CASSATGDPEAFF. Written as DNA, the CDR3 is TGTGCCAGCAGTGCTACAGGGGACCCTGAAGCTTTCTTT.

The chain couples TRBV6-6 to TRBJ1-2; 9 bases align to TRBD1. Germline CDR1 is MNHNY and CDR2 is SVGAGI (reference sequence). CDR3 length: 14 residues. V shed 6 bases, J shed 8 bases, and the junction held 10 bases outside the gene matches. The CDR3 is CASSLQGAGDGYTF. The DNA for the CDR3 is TGTGCCAGCAGCCTACAGGGGGCTGGAGACGGCTACACCTTC.

J is TRBJ1-2 and V is TRBV28, with D possibly matching TRBD1 (6 bases). Trimming took 8 bases from V and 2 from J, leaving 12 bases between them. The CDR3 covers 13 residues. Germline-derived CDR1 and CDR2 are MDHEN and SYDVKM. Here the CDR3 DNA reads TGTGCCAGCGGGCCTCAGGGGAACTATGGCTACACCTTC. Its translation is CASGPQGNYGYTF.

The V and J genes are TRBV6-6 and TRBJ2-3, with 9 bases identical to TRBD2. V lost 4 bases and J lost 5; bases outside the gene matches: 7. The CDR3 is made up of 15 amino acids. Germline V gene sequence: CDR1 MNHNY, CDR2 SVGAGI (reference sequence). The chain's CDR3 is CASSSRRGGRDTQYF. In nucleotides, the CDR3 is TGTGCCAGCAGTTCCCGGCGGGGGGGCCGAGATACGCAGTATTTT.

CDR3 coding DNA: TGTGCCAGCAGTGAAGCAACATCAACTAATGAAAAACTGTTTTTT. Protein sequence: CASSEATSTNEKLFF. This chain links TRBV6-1 with TRBJ1-4; unclear D gene. The CDR3 runs to 15 residues. Trimming stripped 0 bases from V and 0 bases from J, with 5 bases between. Per germline, CDR1 MNHNS and CDR2 SASEGT.

The chain carries TRBV23-1 and TRBJ2-7, with TRBD1 matching 11 bases. TRBV23-1 carries the ORF label, with uncertain function. The V and J ends lost 6 bases and 5 bases, in that order; junction bases with no gene match: 6. This CDR3 spans 14 amino acids. The CDR3 DNA sequence: TGCGCCAGCAGCCCCGGGACAGGGGGAGACGAGCAGTACTTC. This gives the protein CASSPGTGGDEQYF.

The chain employs TRBV11-2 and TRBJ2-7; unclear D gene. Germline V CDR1 and CDR2: SGHAT, FQNNGV. The CDR3 loop spans 13 amino acids. Trimming cost V 2 bases and J 3 bases, with 8 bases left between them. CDR3 sequence: CASSLWSGYEQYF. CDR3 DNA sequence: TGTGCCAGCAGCTTATGGTCAGGCTACGAGCAGTACTTC. Complete variable domain (other parts from reference TRBV11-2 and TRBJ2-7): EAGVAQSPRYKIIEKRQSVAFWCNPISGHATLYWYQQILGQGPKLLIQFQNNGVVDDSQLPKDRFSAERLKGVDSTLKIQPAKLEDSAVYLCASSLWSGYEQYFGPGTRLTVT.

The rearrangement joins TRBV19 to TRBJ2-1; 8 positions agree with TRBD2. Germline-derived CDR1 and CDR2 are LNHDA and SQIVND (reference sequence). This CDR3 has 15 residues. V dropped 4 bases and J dropped 9; count of bases not matched to a gene: 11. CDR3 amino acids: CASSNRPAGDGEQFF. The CDR3 DNA reads TGTGCCAGTAGTAATAGACCAGCGGGGGATGGTGAGCAGTTCTTC.

This rearrangement joins TRBV5-1 to TRBJ1-2, with 8 positions matching TRBD1. Germline values: CDR1 SGHRS, CDR2 YFSETQ. The CDR3 is made up of 13 amino acids. Germline trimming cut 8 bases from V and 3 bases from J; bases unmatched to any gene: 6. DNA for the CDR3: TGCGCCAGTAATACAGGGGGTGACTATGGCTACACCTTC. Translated, it gives CASNTGGDYGYTF.

This clone has just one count. V usage is TRBV19 and J usage is TRBJ2-1; 10 positions match TRBD2. The CDR3 extends over 17 amino acids. V dropped 1 base and J dropped 3; count of bases not matched to a gene: 6. The germline V gene has CDR1 LNHDA and CDR2 SQIVND (reference sequence). CDR3 bases: TGTGCCAGTAGTATAGTTCCTAGCGGGAGAGGCTACAATGAGCAGTTCTTC. It codes for CASSIVPSGRGYNEQFF.

The genes are TRBV29-1 and TRBJ2-7; the D gene is possibly TRBD2 (5 bases). CDR3 size: 12 residues. CDR1 is SQVTM and CDR2 is ANQGSEA in the germline V gene. The V end was cut by 1 base, the J end by 3 bases, with 7 bases between. The CDR3 sequence is CSVEGLSYEQYF. CDR3 DNA sequence: TGCAGCGTTGAAGGACTAAGCTACGAGCAGTACTTC.

The J gene is TRBJ2-6, the V gene TRBV2; D remains ambiguous. The CDR3 sequence is 13 residues long. Germline assignment: CDR1 SNHLY and CDR2 FYNNEI. V lost 9 bases, J lost 9 bases, and 15 bases lay in between. The CDR3 is CASITLKNNVLTF. The CDR3 DNA sequence: TGTGCCAGTATTACTCTTAAGAACAACGTCCTGACTTTC.